The T cell receptor beta chain described here comes from a study of control samples from healthy donors and cancer patients. The assay was immunoSEQ multiplex PCR, and TCRdb's table has in-frame clones only and misses some. The repertoire holds about 120,000 clones, with around 90% as singletons. The receptor's source is a woman aged 70-85 years in good health. Sequencing was performed on blood.

CDR3 loop: CASSPAPNYGYTF. CDR3 in DNA: TGTGCCAGCAGCCCCGCGCCCAACTATGGCTACACCTTC. This chain connects TRBV6-5 to TRBJ1-2; no clear D gene. This CDR3 has 13 amino acids. V was cut by 6 bases and J by 2 bases, with 10 bases left in between. Germline lookup yields CDR1 MNHEY and CDR2 SVGAGI.